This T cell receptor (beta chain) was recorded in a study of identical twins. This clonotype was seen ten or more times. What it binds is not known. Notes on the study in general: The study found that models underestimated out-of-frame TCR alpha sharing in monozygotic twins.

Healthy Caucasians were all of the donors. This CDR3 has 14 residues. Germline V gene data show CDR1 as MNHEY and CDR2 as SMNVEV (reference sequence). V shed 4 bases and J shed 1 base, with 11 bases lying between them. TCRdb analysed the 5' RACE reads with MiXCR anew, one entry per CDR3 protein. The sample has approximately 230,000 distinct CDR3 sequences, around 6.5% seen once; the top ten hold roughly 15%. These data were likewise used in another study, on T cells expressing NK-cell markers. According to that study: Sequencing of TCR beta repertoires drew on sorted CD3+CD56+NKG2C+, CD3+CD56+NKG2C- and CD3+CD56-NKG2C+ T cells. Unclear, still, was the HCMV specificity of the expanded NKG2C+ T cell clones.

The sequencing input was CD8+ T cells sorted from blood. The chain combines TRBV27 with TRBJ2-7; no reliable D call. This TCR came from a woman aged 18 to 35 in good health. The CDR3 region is CASSSGLGSYEQYF. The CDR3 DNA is TGTGCCAGCAGTTCCGGTTTGGGGTCCTACGAGCAGTACTTC.